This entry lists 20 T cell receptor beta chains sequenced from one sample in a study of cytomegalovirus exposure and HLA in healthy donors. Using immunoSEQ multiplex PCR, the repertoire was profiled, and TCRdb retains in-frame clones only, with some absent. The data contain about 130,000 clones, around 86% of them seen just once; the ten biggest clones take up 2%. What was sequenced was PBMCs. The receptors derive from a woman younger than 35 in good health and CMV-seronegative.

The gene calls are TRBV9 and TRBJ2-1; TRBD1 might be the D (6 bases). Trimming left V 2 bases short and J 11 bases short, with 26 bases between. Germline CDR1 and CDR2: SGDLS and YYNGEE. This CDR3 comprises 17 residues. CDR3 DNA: TGTGCCAGCAGCGTCATTGGGGGCGGGTGGGACCCCGTTAAGCAGTTCTTC. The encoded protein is CASSVIGGGWDPVKQFF. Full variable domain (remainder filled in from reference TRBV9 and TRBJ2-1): DSGVTQTPKHLITATGQRVTLRCSPRSGDLSVYWYQQSLDQGLQFLIQYYNGEERAKGNILERFSAQQFPDLHSELNLSSLELGDSALYFCASSVIGGGWDPVKQFFGPGTRLTVL.

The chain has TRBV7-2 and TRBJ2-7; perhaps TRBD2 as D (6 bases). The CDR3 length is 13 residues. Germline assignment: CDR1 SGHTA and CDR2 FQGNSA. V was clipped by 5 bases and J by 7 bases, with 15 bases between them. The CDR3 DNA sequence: TGTGCCAGCAGCCCGCGGGGCACGGGAGAGCAGTACTTC. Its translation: CASSPRGTGEQYF.

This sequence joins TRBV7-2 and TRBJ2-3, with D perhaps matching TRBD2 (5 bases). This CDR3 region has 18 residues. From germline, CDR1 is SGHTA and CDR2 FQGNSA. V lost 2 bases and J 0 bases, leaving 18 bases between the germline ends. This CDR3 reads CASSLIPGMRVSTDTQYF. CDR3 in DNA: TGTGCCAGCAGCTTAATCCCTGGGATGAGGGTTAGCACAGATACGCAGTATTTT.

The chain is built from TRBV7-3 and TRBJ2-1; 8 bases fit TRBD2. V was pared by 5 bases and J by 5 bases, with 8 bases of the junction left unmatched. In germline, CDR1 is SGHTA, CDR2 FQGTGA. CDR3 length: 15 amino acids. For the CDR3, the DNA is TGTGCCAGCAGCCTAATGGCGGGGGGTCACAATGAGCAGTTCTTC. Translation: CASSLMAGGHNEQFF.

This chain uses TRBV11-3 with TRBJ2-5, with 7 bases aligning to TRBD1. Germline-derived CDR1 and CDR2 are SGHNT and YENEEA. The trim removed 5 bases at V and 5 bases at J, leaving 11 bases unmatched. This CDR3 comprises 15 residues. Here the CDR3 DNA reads TGTGCCAGCAGCCGACAGGGTTTGATGTGGGAGACCCAGTACTTC. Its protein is CASSRQGLMWETQYF.

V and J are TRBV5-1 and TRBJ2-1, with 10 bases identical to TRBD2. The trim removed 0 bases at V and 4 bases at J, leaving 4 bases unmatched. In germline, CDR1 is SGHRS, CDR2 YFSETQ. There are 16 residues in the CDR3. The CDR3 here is CASSLVAGGGYNEQFF. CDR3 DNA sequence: TGCGCCAGCAGCTTGGTAGCGGGAGGAGGGTACAATGAGCAGTTCTTC.

CDR3 amino acids: CASSEERGSTDTQYF. DNA of the CDR3: TGTGCCAGCAGTGAGGAGCGGGGGAGCACAGATACGCAGTATTTT. V usage is TRBV6-4 and J usage is TRBJ2-3; 8 bases are a match to TRBD2. From germline, CDR1 is MRHNA and CDR2 SNTAGT. With 3 bases clipped from V and 0 bases from J, the junction kept 2 bases outside the gene matches. This CDR3 is built from 15 residues.

The CDR3 spells CASSQPGAPRSDEQFF. CDR3 sequence (DNA): TGCGCCAGCAGCCAGCCGGGAGCACCACGCTCGGATGAGCAGTTCTTC. This chain links TRBV4-1 with TRBJ2-1; D possibly corresponds to TRBD2 (6 bases). This CDR3 contains 16 residues. Germline V gene sequence: CDR1 MGHRA, CDR2 YSYEKL. Trimming took off 3 bases at V and 8 bases at J, with 20 bases between the two ends.

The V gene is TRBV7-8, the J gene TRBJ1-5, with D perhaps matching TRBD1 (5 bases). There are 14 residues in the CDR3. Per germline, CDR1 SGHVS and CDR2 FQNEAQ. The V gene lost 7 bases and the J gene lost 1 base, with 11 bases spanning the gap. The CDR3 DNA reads TGTGCCAGCACAGGGAAAAAGAGCAATCAGCCCCAGCATTTT. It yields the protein CASTGKKSNQPQHF.

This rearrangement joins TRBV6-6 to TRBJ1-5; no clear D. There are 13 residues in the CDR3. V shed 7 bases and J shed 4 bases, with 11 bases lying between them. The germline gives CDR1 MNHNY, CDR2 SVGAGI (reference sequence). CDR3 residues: CASTIAANQPQHF. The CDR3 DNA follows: TGTGCCAGCACCATAGCCGCGAATCAGCCCCAGCATTTT.

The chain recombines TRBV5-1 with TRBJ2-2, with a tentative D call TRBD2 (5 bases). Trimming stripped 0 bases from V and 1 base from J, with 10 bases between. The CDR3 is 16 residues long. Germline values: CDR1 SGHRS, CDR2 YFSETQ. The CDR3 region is CASSLAGGRNTGELFF. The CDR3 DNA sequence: TGCGCCAGCAGCTTGGCCGGAGGAAGGAACACCGGGGAGCTGTTTTTT. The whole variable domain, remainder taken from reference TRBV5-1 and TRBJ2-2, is KAGVTQTPRYLIKTRGQQVTLSCSPISGHRSVSWYQQTPGQGLQFLFEYFSETQRNKGNFPGRFSGRQFSNSRSEMNVSTLELGDSALYLCASSLAGGRNTGELFFGEGSRLTVL.

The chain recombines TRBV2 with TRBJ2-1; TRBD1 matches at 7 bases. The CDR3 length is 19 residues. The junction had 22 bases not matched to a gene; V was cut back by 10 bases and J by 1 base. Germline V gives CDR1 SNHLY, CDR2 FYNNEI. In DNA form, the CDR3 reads TGTGCCAAAACACAGAGGGTAACAGGGGCGAATAGATCCTACAATGAGCAGTTCTTC. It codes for CAKTQRVTGANRSYNEQFF. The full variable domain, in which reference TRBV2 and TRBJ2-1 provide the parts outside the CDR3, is EPEVTQTPSHQVTQMGQEVILRCVPISNHLYFYWYRQILGQKVEFLVSFYNNEISEKSEIFDDQFSVERPDGSNFTLKIRSTKLEDSAMYFCAKTQRVTGANRSYNEQFFGPGTRLTVL.

The CDR3 DNA follows: TGTGCCAGCAGAAACAGGTTATCGGGCGAGCAGTACTTC. Its translation: CASRNRLSGEQYF. The chain uses TRBV6-1 and TRBJ2-7; tentative D call: TRBD1 (5 bases). V gave up 6 bases and J gave up 6 bases, with 15 bases separating them. CDR1 and CDR2 (germline): MNHNS, SASEGT. This CDR3 spans 13 amino acids.

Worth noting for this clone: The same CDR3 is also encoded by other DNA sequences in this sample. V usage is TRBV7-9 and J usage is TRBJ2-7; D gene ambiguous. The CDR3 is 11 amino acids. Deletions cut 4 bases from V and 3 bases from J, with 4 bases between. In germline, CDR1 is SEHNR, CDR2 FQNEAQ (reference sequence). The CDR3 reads CASSSLYEQYF. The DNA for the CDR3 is TGTGCCAGCAGCTCTCTCTACGAGCAGTACTTC.

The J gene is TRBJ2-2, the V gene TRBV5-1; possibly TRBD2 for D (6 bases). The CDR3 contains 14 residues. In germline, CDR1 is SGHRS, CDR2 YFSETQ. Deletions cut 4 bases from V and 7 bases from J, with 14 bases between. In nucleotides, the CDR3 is TGCGCCAGCAGCCCAAGGGGCGGGGACGGGGAGCTGTTTTTT. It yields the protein CASSPRGGDGELFF.

This CDR3 is CASSSPGDTLAWEQFF. CDR3 in DNA: TGTGCCAGCAGCTCCCCCGGGGACACCTTAGCATGGGAGCAGTTCTTC. The V gene is TRBV28, the J gene TRBJ2-1; TRBD1 is a possible D gene (6 bases). Trimming stripped 6 bases from V and 10 bases from J, with 25 bases between. Germline V lookup: CDR1 MDHEN, CDR2 SYDVKM. The CDR3 contains 16 residues.

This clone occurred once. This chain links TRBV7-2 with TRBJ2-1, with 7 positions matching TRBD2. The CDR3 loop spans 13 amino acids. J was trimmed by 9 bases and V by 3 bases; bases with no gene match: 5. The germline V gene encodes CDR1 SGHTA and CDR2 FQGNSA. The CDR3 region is CASSFGGKVEQFF. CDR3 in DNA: TGTGCCAGCAGCTTCGGGGGGAAGGTTGAGCAGTTCTTC.

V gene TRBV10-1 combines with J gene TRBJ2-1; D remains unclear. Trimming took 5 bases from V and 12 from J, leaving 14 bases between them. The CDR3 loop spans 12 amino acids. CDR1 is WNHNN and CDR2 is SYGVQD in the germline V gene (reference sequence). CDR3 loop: CASSSTTYGQFF. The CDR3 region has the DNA TGCGCCAGCAGTTCAACTACGTATGGGCAGTTCTTC.

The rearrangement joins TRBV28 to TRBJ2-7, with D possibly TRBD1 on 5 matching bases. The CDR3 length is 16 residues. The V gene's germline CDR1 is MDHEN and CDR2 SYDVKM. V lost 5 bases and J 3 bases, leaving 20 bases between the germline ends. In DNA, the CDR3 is TGTGCCAGCAGTCAAACAACTCTCAAAGGGGTCTACGAGCAGTACTTC. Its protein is CASSQTTLKGVYEQYF.

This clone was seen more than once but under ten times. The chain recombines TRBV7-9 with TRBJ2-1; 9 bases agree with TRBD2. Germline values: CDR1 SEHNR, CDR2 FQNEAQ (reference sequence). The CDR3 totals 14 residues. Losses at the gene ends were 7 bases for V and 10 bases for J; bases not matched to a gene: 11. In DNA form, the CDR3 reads TGTGCCAGCATCAATGCGGCTAGCGGGGACGAGCAGTTCTTC. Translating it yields CASINAASGDEQFF. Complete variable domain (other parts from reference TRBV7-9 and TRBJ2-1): DTGVSQNPRHKITKRGQNVTFRCDPISEHNRLYWYRQTLGQGPEFLTYFQNEAQLEKSRLLSDRFSAERPKGSFSTLEIQRTEQGDSAMYLCASINAASGDEQFFGPGTRLTVL.